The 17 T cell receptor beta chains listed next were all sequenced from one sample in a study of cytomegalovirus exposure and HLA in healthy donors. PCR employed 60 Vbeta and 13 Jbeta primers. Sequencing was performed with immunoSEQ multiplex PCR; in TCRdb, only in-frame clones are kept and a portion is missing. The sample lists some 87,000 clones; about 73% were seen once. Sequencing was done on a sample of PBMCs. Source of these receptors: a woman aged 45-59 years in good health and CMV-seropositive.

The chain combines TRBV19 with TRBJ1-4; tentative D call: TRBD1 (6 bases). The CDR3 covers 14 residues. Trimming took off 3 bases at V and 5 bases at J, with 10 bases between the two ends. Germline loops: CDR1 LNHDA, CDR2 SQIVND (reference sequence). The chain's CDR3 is CASSMGTRNEKLFF. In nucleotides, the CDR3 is TGTGCCAGTAGTATGGGGACAAGAAATGAAAAACTGTTTTTT.

The CDR3 DNA reads as TGTGCCAGCACCCAGACTAGCGGGAGACAATACGAGCAGTACTTC. This encodes CASTQTSGRQYEQYF. The rearrangement joins TRBV7-6 to TRBJ2-7, with TRBD2 matching over 12 bases. The germline V gene has CDR1 SGHVS and CDR2 FNYEAQ. With 7 bases clipped from V and 4 bases from J, the junction kept 8 bases outside the gene matches. This CDR3 is built from 15 residues. The variable domain in full, completed from reference TRBV7-6 and TRBJ2-7, reads GAGVSQSPRYKVTKRGQDVALRCDPISGHVSLYWYRQALGQGPEFLTYFNYEAQQDKSGLPNDRFSAERPEGSISTLTIQRTEQRDSAMYRCASTQTSGRQYEQYFGPGTRLTVT.

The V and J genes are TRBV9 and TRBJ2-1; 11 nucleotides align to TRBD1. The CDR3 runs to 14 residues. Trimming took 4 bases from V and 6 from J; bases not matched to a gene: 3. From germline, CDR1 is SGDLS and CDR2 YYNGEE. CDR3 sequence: CASSTGQGGNEQFF. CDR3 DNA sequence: TGTGCCAGCAGCACGGGACAGGGGGGCAATGAGCAGTTCTTC.

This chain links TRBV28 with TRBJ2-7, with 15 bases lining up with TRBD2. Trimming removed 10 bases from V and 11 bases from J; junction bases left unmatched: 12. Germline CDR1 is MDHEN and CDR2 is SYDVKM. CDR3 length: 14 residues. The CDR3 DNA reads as TGTGCCACCTCGATCGGACTAGCGGGAGGGAAAAAGTACTTC. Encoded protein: CATSIGLAGGKKYF.

This chain's CDR3 is CASSVGSQAYEQYF. The CDR3 region has the DNA TGTGCCAGCAGCGTAGGGTCTCAGGCCTACGAGCAGTACTTC. The rearrangement uses TRBV9 and TRBJ2-7; D gene unclear. Germline V gene lookup returns CDR1 SGDLS and CDR2 YYNGEE. The V end was cut by 0 bases, the J end by 2 bases, with 9 bases between. This CDR3 region has 14 residues.

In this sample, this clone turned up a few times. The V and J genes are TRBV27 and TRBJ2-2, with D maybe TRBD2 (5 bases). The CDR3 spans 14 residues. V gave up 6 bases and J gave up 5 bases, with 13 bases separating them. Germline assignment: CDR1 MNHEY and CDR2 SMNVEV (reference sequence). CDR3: CASRRTVGTGELFF. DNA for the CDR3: TGTGCCAGCAGGAGGACTGTCGGTACCGGGGAGCTGTTTTTT.

The CDR3 coding sequence is TGTGCCAGCAGTGAAATAGGAGGTCCCTACGAGCAGTACTTC. The encoded protein is CASSEIGGPYEQYF. J is TRBJ2-7 and V is TRBV6-1; possibly TRBD2 for D (5 bases). Germline V lookup: CDR1 MNHNS, CDR2 SASEGT. The CDR3 is 14 residues long. The V end lost 2 bases, the J end lost 2 bases, and 10 bases lay between the germline ends.

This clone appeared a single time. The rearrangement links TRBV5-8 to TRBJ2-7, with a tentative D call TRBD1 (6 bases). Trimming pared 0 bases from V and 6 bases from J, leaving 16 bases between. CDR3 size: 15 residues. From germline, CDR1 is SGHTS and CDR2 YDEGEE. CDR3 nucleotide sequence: TGTGCCAGCAGCTTGGGGGACACGCCCCGTTTCGAGCAGTACTTC. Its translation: CASSLGDTPRFEQYF.

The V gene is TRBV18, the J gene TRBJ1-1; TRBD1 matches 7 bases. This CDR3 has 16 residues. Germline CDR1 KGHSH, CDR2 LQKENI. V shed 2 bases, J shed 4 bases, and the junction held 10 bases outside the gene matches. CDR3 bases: TGTGCCAGCTCACCATCACGACAGGGCCGGGGCACTGAAGCTTTCTTT. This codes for CASSPSRQGRGTEAFF.

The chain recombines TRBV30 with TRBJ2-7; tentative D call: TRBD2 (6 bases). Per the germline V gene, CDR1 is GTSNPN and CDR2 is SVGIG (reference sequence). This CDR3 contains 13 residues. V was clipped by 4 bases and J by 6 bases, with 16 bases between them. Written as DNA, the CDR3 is TGTGCCTGGACCGGGTTCGCGGGAAGCGAGCAGTACTTC. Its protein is CAWTGFAGSEQYF.

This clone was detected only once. CDR3 region: CASSRSGSWDTEAFF. CDR3 DNA sequence: TGTGCCAGCTCACGAAGCGGAAGCTGGGACACTGAAGCTTTCTTT. The gene calls are TRBV18 and TRBJ1-1; D gene ambiguous. This CDR3 is built from 15 residues. Trimming shortened V by 4 bases and J by 3 bases, and 15 bases separated the two germline ends. From germline, CDR1 is KGHSH and CDR2 LQKENI.

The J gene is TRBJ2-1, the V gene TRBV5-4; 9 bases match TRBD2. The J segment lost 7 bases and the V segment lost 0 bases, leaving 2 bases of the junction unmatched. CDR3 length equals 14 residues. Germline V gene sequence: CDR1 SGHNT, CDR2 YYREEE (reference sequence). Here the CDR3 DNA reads TGTGCCAGCAGCTTGGGGACTAGCGCGAATGAGCAGTTCTTC. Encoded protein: CASSLGTSANEQFF.

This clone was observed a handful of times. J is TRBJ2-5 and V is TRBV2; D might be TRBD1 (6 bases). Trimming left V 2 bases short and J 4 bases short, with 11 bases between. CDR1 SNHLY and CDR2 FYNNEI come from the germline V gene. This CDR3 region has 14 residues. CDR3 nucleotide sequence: TGTGCCAGCAGTGAAACGACAGGAGGAGAGACCCAGTACTTC. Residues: CASSETTGGETQYF. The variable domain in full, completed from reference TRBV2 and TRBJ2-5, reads EPEVTQTPSHQVTQMGQEVILRCVPISNHLYFYWYRQILGQKVEFLVSFYNNEISEKSEIFDDQFSVERPDGSNFTLKIRSTKLEDSAMYFCASSETTGGETQYFGPGTRLLVL.

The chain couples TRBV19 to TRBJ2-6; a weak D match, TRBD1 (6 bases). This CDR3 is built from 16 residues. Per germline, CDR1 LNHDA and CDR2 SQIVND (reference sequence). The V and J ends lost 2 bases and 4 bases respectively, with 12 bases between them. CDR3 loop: CASSILQGSGANVLTF. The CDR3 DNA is TGTGCCAGTAGTATATTACAGGGATCCGGGGCCAACGTCCTGACTTTC.

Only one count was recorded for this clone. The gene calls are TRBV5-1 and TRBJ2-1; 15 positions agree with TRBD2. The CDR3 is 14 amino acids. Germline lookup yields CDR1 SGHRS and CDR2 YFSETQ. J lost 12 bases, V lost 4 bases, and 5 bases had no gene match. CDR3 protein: CASSLGLAGGGQFF. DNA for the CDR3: TGCGCCAGCAGCCTAGGACTAGCGGGAGGGGGGCAGTTCTTC.

The CDR3 loop reads CASSGGREKNSPLHF. CDR3 sequence (DNA): TGTGCCAGCAGCGGGGGGCGGGAGAAGAATTCACCCCTCCACTTT. The V call is TRBV7-2, the J call TRBJ1-6; possible D gene TRBD1, 6 bases. The CDR3 has 15 amino acids. The germline V gene encodes CDR1 SGHTA and CDR2 FQGNSA. The V and J ends lost 5 bases and 7 bases respectively, with 15 bases between them.

CDR3 nucleotide sequence: TGCGCCAGCAGCTTTCGGGAGGGCTCCTACGAGCAGTACTTC. Translated: CASSFREGSYEQYF. This rearrangement joins TRBV5-1 to TRBJ2-7, with 8 bases fitting TRBD2. The V gene's germline CDR1 is SGHRS and CDR2 YFSETQ. With 2 bases clipped from V and 0 bases from J, the junction kept 1 base outside the gene matches. The CDR3 totals 14 residues.